The T cell receptor beta chain under discussion was sequenced for a study of T cells expressing NK-cell markers. Notes on this clonotype: Its specificity is unknown.

The study's findings and limits: Among CD8+ T cells from about six donors, dominant NKG2C+ clonotypes accounted for about 1.0-7.0%.

Generation of TCR beta cDNA was performed by 5'RACE template switching incorporating UMIs. TCRdb re-called the 5' RACE reads and catalogs CDR3 proteins one per entry, DNA excluded. Its listing shows about 550,000 distinct CDR3 sequences. The CDR3 consists of 17 residues. The rearrangement links TRBV12-3 or TRBV12-4 to TRBJ2-2; TCRdb names TRBD2, which stays unverified in the absence of DNA. Source material: blood T cells: a sorted CD56 or NKG2C T cell subset, CD4+ or CD8+ T cells, or bulk PBMC T cells (not recorded which). The sequence was obtained from a man between 18 and 29 years old in good health. CDR3 in amino acids: CASSLVLAGGGTGELFF.